This T cell receptor beta chain was observed in a study of cytomegalovirus exposure and HLA in healthy donors (dated by TCRdb to 2016 to 2017). Turning to the overall study: In an earlier analysis of roughly 590 of the donors, less than 350 Gb of sequence data and approximately 120 million unique TCR beta sequences from about 190 million T cells were reported. Along with the approximately 700-subject first cohort, a separate validation cohort of 120 different subjects was used. A later analysis re-examined previously published TCR beta repertoires from 500 to 700 donors and added high-resolution HLA genotyping to investigate patterns of TCR occurrence. Typing coverage differed by locus: A, B, C, DRB1 and DQB1 were typed in about 620-640 donors, DQA1 in approximately 520, DPA1 in 606, and DPB1 in roughly 470. The study used immunosequencing to profile the T cell repertoires of 666 subjects and linked those repertoires to cytomegalovirus serostatus. Roughly 5 DR-DQ haplotypes were treated as single units for association and clustering because of strong linkage in the cohort. All discovery cohort repertoires had been generated using a single sequencing platform. HLA typing covered class I and class II loci at four-digit resolution. Among about 410 genotyped donors of the cohort, an average of around 240,000 unique TCR beta nucleotide sequences was sequenced per donor, of which roughly 18% were non-productive. The study aimed to test whether cataloging public T cell receptors could reveal signatures of past pathogen exposure. About 310 gigabases of sequencing data and tens of millions of unique TCR sequences were included in an early release covering under 650 HLA-typed donors. Genome-wide SNP genotypes for about 65% of the roughly 670 donors were used in a later genetic analysis, which treated that subset as a discovery cohort. Donor age, sex, ethnicity and CMV serostatus were compiled together with the repertoire data. The study combined high-throughput TCR immunosequencing, statistical association of individual TCRs with disease status, and machine learning to predict cytomegalovirus infection status. Rather than drawing on any new phenotypic data, the later analysis identified candidate immune exposures from TCR beta sequences and the way those sequences occurred across donors. Among the approximately 430 genotyped donors, about 85% belonged to the genetic ancestry cluster associated with self-reported Caucasian donors. In an earlier analysis of over 550 of the donors, high-throughput TCR beta sequencing was used to judge whether each TCR beta V gene segment behaved as functional or pseudogenic.

Library preparation employed the immunoSEQ multiplex PCR assay. The multiplex PCR relied on a mix of 60 forward primers for TCR Vbeta segments and 13 reverse primers for TCR Jbeta segments. The CDR3 region of rearranged TCR beta genes was amplified from genomic DNA by a multiplex PCR assay. Amplified TCR beta libraries were sequenced as 87-base-pair reads on the Illumina HiSeq System. The authors' analysis ran thus. A later analysis counted some 74 million unique TCR beta chains across the 666 repertoires, and 9.5 million to 11 million of these chains were shared by at least two donors. Raw reads were error-corrected and collapsed into unique sequences with a nearest-neighbor algorithm that merged closely related sequences to remove PCR and sequencing errors. Alignment of CDR3 sequences to IMGT reference sequences was used to assign V, D and J gene segments. For a sequence to be retained, at least a six-nucleotide match to both a V gene segment and a J gene segment was required. A rearrangement counted as productive if the CDR3 had no stop codons and remained in frame with V and J, and every other rearrangement counted as non-productive. CDR3 was defined by IMGT convention, running from the second conserved V-encoded cysteine to the conserved J-encoded phenylalanine. In an earlier analysis of more than 550 of the donors, sequences lacking an unambiguous match to a single V gene segment were excluded. In an earlier analysis of around 590 of the donors, a V segment was called functional when productive rearrangements were above 56.7%, and segregating when the standard deviation between donors exceeded 5%. A statistical classification framework was built for diagnosing cytomegalovirus status from the catalog of TCR beta chain sequences. V and J gene assignment, in a later analysis, came from comparing TCR nucleotide sequences with IMGT/GENE-DB human TR gene sequences. Using the TCRdist pipeline, a later analysis assigned CDR3 sequences along with most-parsimonious VDJ recombination scenarios. A later analysis defined each TCR beta chain by its CDR3 amino acid sequence plus V-gene family, and excluded reads lacking a unique V-gene family. As a way to deal with suspected cross-contamination and a sequencing artifact, a later analysis dropped 640 or so nucleotide sequences that were highly shared and had low generation probability. For each public chain, a later analysis derived a clonal expansion index from normalized ranks of inferred template counts within each repertoire. A later analysis computed generation probabilities with a VDJ recombination model fitted to out-of-frame rearrangements, and checked the results against IGoR. In a later analysis, hypergeometric tests were used to score TCR-TCR, TCR-HLA and TCR-CMV co-occurrence, with a repertoire-size bias correction applied to TCR pairs. A later analysis estimated false discovery rates by permuting HLA or CMV assignments 20 times. A later analysis grouped co-occurring TCRs with DBSCAN, adding TCRdist sequence similarity when clustering within HLA-allele-positive subsets. Repertoires with fewer than 30,000 or more than 120,000 public chains, plus five repertoires with anomalous nucleotide sharing, were excluded from co-occurrence clustering. In its TCRdb copy, this immuneACCESS table keeps in-frame sequences only and misses some clones. Where compared with another copy, unresolved V genes explain less than half of these, and the others have no known cause. D and trimming come from the DNA, and the V and J calls and clone size come from that table. Across this sample there are over 150,000 clones, with 84% seen only once. The ten biggest clones cover 4.8% of the sample.

Remarks on this clone: No antigen is known for it. Nothing much larger sits one base from this clone, and base qualities are not available.

Its CDR3 holds 16 amino acids, cysteine through phenylalanine. The sequence is cut down to CDR3 DNA, 48 bases in frame from base 1. V is reduced by 1 base and J by 2 bases, leaving a spacing of 16 bases between them. CDR1 and CDR2 were assigned from the germline V gene (reference sequence) as SGHNT and YYREEE. The cohort was made up of approximately 670 healthy bone marrow donors. At the time of sampling, every cohort member was nominally healthy, though immune exposures that went unrecorded were likely present. The donor was CMV seropositive and belonged to the group of 250 to 300 seropositive cohort members. Each donor provided a peripheral blood sample, and peripheral blood mononuclear cells were used for TCR beta sequencing. Genomic DNA extraction from the blood cell samples was performed with the Qiagen DNeasy Blood Extraction Kit. General study outcomes and caveats: This cohort had only TCR beta chains sequenced, and the lack of alpha or paired-chain data limited which features could be detected. Broadly in line with IMGT annotations, most TCR beta V segments showed up in productive rearrangements about 87% or about 30% of the time in an earlier analysis of under 700 of the donors. When HLA alleles, especially DR and DQ, strongly co-occurred, TCR associations were difficult to assign to individual alleles. Compared with the roughly 700-donor mean, donors in an Asian-associated ancestry cluster had fewer N-insertions in productive TCRs, according to a later genetic analysis. The only immune exposure information available for the cohort was CMV serostatus. Because counts were too low, seventeen rarely observed V segments, including chromosome 9 orphons, were left out of the earlier analysis of some 600 of the donors. Sequencing depth was assumed to be roughly uniform across donors in the presence/absence analyses, though that assumption may not hold. The authors suggested that the approach could potentially be extended to other disease states and immunological phenotypes. In a later analysis, HLA-associated TCR beta chains were found to be more clonally expanded and to have lower generation probabilities than equally common non-associated chains. A cluster of highly shared sequence variants was judged likely to be a technical artifact of the sequencing pipeline. In both the original and validation cohorts, the classifier was reported to diagnose cytomegalovirus status with high specificity and sensitivity. Some IMGT-functional V segments, including TRBV6-2 and TRBV6-3, could not be told apart with the 87-base-pair reads, so those segments were excluded. V-gene and J-gene trimming of TCR beta chains was associated with a missense DCLRE1C variant in a later genetic analysis, and the association was replicated in an independent cohort. In the study, approximately 160 TCR beta chains were listed as associated with cytomegalovirus. Most TCR sequences were seen in very few donors, while some public TCRs were found in many individuals. A later analysis found that most CMV-associated TCR beta chains appeared HLA-restricted, with HLA associations seemingly driven largely by CMV exposure. Because some donors lacked HLA typing at each locus, the association tests relied only on the typed subset. A later analysis reported that several top co-occurrence clusters appeared linked to parvovirus B19, influenza, CMV and Epstein-Barr virus. Specific HLA alleles were associated with around 18,000 TCR beta sequences at a false discovery rate of 0.05 in a later analysis. In vitro tests confirmed that a few of the cytomegalovirus-associated TCR beta chains recognize cytomegalovirus antigens. Linkage disequilibrium might explain the correlated functional status among segregating V segments, but an unknown experimental factor could not be excluded. In a later analysis, the rate of TCR association differed among HLA loci, with DRB1 alleles having the most associated TCRs and HLA-C alleles having the fewest. A further reported finding was that TCR beta sequences accurately predicted the HLA-A and HLA-B alleles for most subjects in the first cohort.

Sequences were obtained from PBMCs. This receptor was obtained from a girl aged 10 to 17 in good health and CMV-seropositive. The receptor chain draws on TRBV5-4 and TRBJ2-7; the D gene is perhaps TRBD2, from 6 matching bases. The CDR3 protein is CASSLRREISPYEQYF. Here is the DNA: TGTGCCAGCAGCTTGAGGAGGGAAATTTCACCCTACGAGCAGTACTTC.